This T cell receptor (beta chain) was documented in a study of cytomegalovirus exposure and HLA in healthy donors. Both 60 Vbeta primers and 13 Jbeta primers went into the PCR. Method: immunoSEQ multiplex PCR; TCRdb's copy keeps in-frame clones and lacks some. The data hold 150,000 to 200,000 clones, with around 85% observed a single time. Nominal health characterized the donors when sampled, though unrecorded immune exposures were likely. V dropped 0 bases and J dropped 8 bases, with 13 bases sitting between them. The germline gives CDR1 LGHNA, CDR2 YSLEER. This CDR3 comprises 15 residues. This TCR was recovered from a man aged 18 to 29 in good health and CMV-seronegative. The sequencing sample was made of PBMCs. The chain uses TRBV4-3 and TRBJ1-4; perhaps TRBD1 as D (6 bases). This CDR3 reads CASSQDVGAREKLFF. The CDR3 DNA reads TGCGCCAGCAGCCAAGATGTGGGGGCGCGGGAAAAACTGTTTTTT.